Listed below are T cell receptor beta chains from one sample, sequenced in a study of neurological immune-mediated disorders. TCRdb re-called the 5' RACE reads through MiXCR, storing one row per CDR3 protein. The sample shows tens of thousands of distinct CDR3 sequences, under 5.5% of them seen only once. Sequenced: PBMCs. Receptors originate from a woman aged 70 to 79 with multiple sclerosis. CDR3s include the opening cysteine and the closing phenylalanine or tryptophan. Each record gives: V gene, J gene, clone size, D gene, CDR3 protein, CDR3 DNA. D genes are given only for firm matches. Not every row has a clone size; where given, it reads once, few, many or a size class.

>TRBV4-1|TRBJ2-1|.|.
CASSQVSGGYNEQFF
TGCGCCAGCAGCCAAGTTAGCGGAGGGTACAATGAGCAGTTCTTC
>TRBV20-1|TRBJ2-3|many|TRBD2
CSADWTSGSTDTQYF
TGCAGTGCGGATTGGACTAGCGGGAGTACAGATACGCAGTATTTT
>TRBV7-2|TRBJ2-5|many|TRBD2
CASSASGGGSETQYF
TGTGCCAGCAGCGCTAGCGGTGGGGGATCAGAGACCCAGTACTTC
>TRBV5-1|TRBJ1-2|many|.
CASSLGPTASGGYTF
TGCGCCAGCAGCTTGGGGCCCACAGCCTCCGGTGGCTACACCTTC
>TRBV5-6|TRBJ2-7|many|TRBD1
CASSLPGQRLYEQYF
TGTGCCAGCAGCCTCCCGGGACAGAGACTATACGAGCAGTACTTC
>TRBV29-1|TRBJ1-3|many|.
CSGASSGNTIYF
TGCAGCGGAGCGTCCTCTGGAAACACCATATATTTT
>TRBV20-1|TRBJ2-7|many|.
CSARQGTHPYEQYF
TGCAGTGCTAGACAGGGTACCCACCCCTACGAGCAGTACTTC
>TRBV6-6|TRBJ2-7|many|.
CASHTGTPSYEQYF
TGTGCCAGTCACACCGGGACACCTTCCTACGAGCAGTACTTC
>TRBV7-2|TRBJ2-7|many|TRBD1
CASSSGQGDEQYF
TGTGCCAGCAGCTCGGGACAGGGTGACGAGCAGTACTTC
>TRBV20-1|TRBJ2-1|.|.
CSVAGLSYNEQFF
TGCAGTGTGGCGGGACTCTCCTACAATGAGCAGTTCTTC
>TRBV6-5|TRBJ2-2|many|.
CASTQNTGELFF
TGTGCCAGCACTCAGAACACCGGGGAGCTGTTTTTT
>TRBV20-1|TRBJ2-7|many|.
CSARDPVSGSYEQYF
TGCAGTGCTAGAGATCCAGTCTCGGGCTCCTACGAGCAGTACTTC
>TRBV5-1|TRBJ2-5|many|TRBD2
CASSSGAGGQETQYF
TGCGCCAGCAGCTCCGGAGCGGGAGGCCAAGAGACCCAGTACTTC
>TRBV20-1|TRBJ1-5|.|.
CSAFGQLNQPQHF
TGCAGTGCTTTTGGACAGCTCAATCAGCCCCAGCATTTT
>TRBV7-9|TRBJ2-2|many|.
CASSLEAGELFF
TGTGCCAGCAGCTTAGAGGCCGGGGAGCTGTTTTTT
>TRBV4-3|TRBJ2-3|.|.
CASSQGQGGDTQYF
TGCGCCAGCAGCCAAGGTCAGGGAGGAGATACGCAGTATTTT
>TRBV28|TRBJ2-2|few|.
CASSPSGGGTGELFF
TGTGCCAGCAGTCCATCAGGGGGGGGAACCGGGGAGCTGTTTTTT
>TRBV27|TRBJ2-7|many|TRBD2
CASSLGTSGTKASYEQYF
TGTGCCAGCAGTTTAGGGACTAGCGGGACGAAAGCAAGCTACGAGCAGTACTTC
>TRBV12-3/TRBV12-4|TRBJ1-2|.|TRBD1
CASTNKAGGRGGYTF
TGTGCCAGCACCAATAAGGCAGGGGGGAGGGGTGGCTACACCTTC
>TRBV6-1|TRBJ2-1|many|TRBD2
CASSDYLAGVNEQFF
TGTGCCAGCAGTGACTATCTAGCGGGAGTCAATGAGCAGTTCTTC
>TRBV5-6|TRBJ2-2|many|.
CASSLGAGSNTGELFF
TGTGCCAGCAGCTTGGGGGCGGGATCGAACACCGGGGAGCTGTTTTTT
>TRBV20-1|TRBJ2-3|.|.
CSATLTRPDTDTQYF
TGCAGTGCTACCCTGACTAGGCCCGACACAGATACGCAGTATTTT
>TRBV7-2|TRBJ2-1|many|TRBD1
CASSFGTVGEQFF
TGTGCCAGCAGCTTCGGGACAGTTGGTGAGCAGTTCTTC
>TRBV5-1|TRBJ2-1|many|.
CASSLAPGFNEQFF
TGCGCCAGCAGCTTGGCCCCGGGATTTAATGAGCAGTTCTTC
>TRBV20-1|TRBJ2-3|many|TRBD2
CSAKTSGRNTQYF
TGCAGTGCCAAAACTAGCGGGAGAAATACGCAGTATTTT
>TRBV4-1|TRBJ2-1|many|.
CASSQVTAGTLPSTYNEQFF
TGCGCCAGCAGCCAAGTTACAGCCGGGACGTTACCCTCCACGTACAATGAGCAGTTCTTC
>TRBV27|TRBJ1-1|many|TRBD1
CASSLSGQGKAFF
TGTGCCAGCAGTTTATCAGGACAGGGTAAAGCTTTCTTT
>TRBV18|TRBJ1-1|many|.
CASSPPDMNTEAFF
TGTGCCAGCTCACCACCTGACATGAACACTGAAGCTTTCTTT
>TRBV30|TRBJ2-1|many|.
CAWSLTNEQFF
TGTGCCTGGAGTCTTACCAATGAGCAGTTCTTC
>TRBV18|TRBJ1-3|many|.
CASSQRGESSGNTIYF
TGTGCCAGCTCCCAGCGAGGGGAAAGTTCTGGAAACACCATATATTTT
>TRBV5-1|TRBJ2-6|many|.
CASSLEGQSSLSGANVLTF
TGCGCCAGCAGCTTGGAAGGACAGAGCTCCCTCTCTGGGGCCAACGTCCTGACTTTC
>TRBV24-1|TRBJ2-3|many|.
CATSDFEVTTSDTQYF
TGTGCCACCAGTGATTTTGAGGTGACCACATCAGATACGCAGTATTTT
>TRBV20-1|TRBJ2-3|.|TRBD2
CSAGTTSGRGTDTQYF
TGCAGTGCCGGAACGACTAGCGGGAGGGGCACAGATACGCAGTATTTT
>TRBV25-1|TRBJ2-1|few|TRBD2
CASSERSGLAGFNEQFF
TGTGCCAGCAGTGAAAGGTCAGGACTAGCGGGGTTCAATGAGCAGTTCTTC
>TRBV7-9|TRBJ1-1|many|.
CASRPGKELNTEAFF
TGTGCCAGCCGCCCTGGCAAAGAGCTTAACACTGAAGCTTTCTTT
>TRBV6-2/TRBV6-3|TRBJ1-3|many|.
CASSTYDRRAAGNTIYF
TGTGCCAGCAGTACCTACGACAGGCGCGCCGCTGGAAACACCATATATTTT
>TRBV7-3|TRBJ2-1|.|TRBD2
CASSPIWRPGGPRNEQFF
TGTGCCAGCAGCCCTATATGGCGCCCGGGAGGGCCTAGAAATGAGCAGTTCTTC
>TRBV6-5|TRBJ2-1|few|TRBD2
CASSYSIGLAGVTYNEQFF
TGTGCCAGCAGTTACTCGATCGGACTAGCGGGAGTCACCTACAATGAGCAGTTCTTC
>TRBV6-5|TRBJ2-7|many|.
CASSYTAYYEQYF
TGTGCCAGCAGTTACACCGCCTACTACGAGCAGTACTTC
>TRBV30|TRBJ2-3|many|.
CAWQTDTSTDTQYF
TGTGCCTGGCAAACCGATACTAGCACAGATACGCAGTATTTT
>TRBV7-2|TRBJ2-7|few|TRBD2
CASSLSGTSGSYEQYF
TGTGCCAGCAGCTTATCAGGGACTAGCGGGTCCTACGAGCAGTACTTC
>TRBV12-3/TRBV12-4|TRBJ2-3|many|.
CASSLSGRDAYF
TGTGCCAGCAGTTTATCGGGGCGGGATGCATATTTT
>TRBV20-1|TRBJ2-2|.|.
CSASGRATNTGELFF
TGCAGTGCTAGCGGTCGGGCCACGAACACCGGGGAGCTGTTTTTT
>TRBV9|TRBJ2-1|.|.
CASSVGALGVGEQFF
TGTGCCAGCAGCGTAGGAGCACTAGGGGTTGGTGAGCAGTTCTTC
>TRBV24-1|TRBJ2-3|many|TRBD2
CATSATGTSVDTQYF
TGTGCCACCAGTGCCACCGGGACTAGCGTTGATACGCAGTATTTT
>TRBV6-2/TRBV6-3|TRBJ1-4|many|.
CASSTAGTNEKLFF
TGTGCCAGCAGTACCGCCGGGACAAATGAAAAACTGTTTTTT
>TRBV12-3/TRBV12-4|TRBJ2-7|many|TRBD2
CASILAGAHEQYF
TGTGCCAGCATTCTAGCGGGAGCCCACGAGCAGTACTTC